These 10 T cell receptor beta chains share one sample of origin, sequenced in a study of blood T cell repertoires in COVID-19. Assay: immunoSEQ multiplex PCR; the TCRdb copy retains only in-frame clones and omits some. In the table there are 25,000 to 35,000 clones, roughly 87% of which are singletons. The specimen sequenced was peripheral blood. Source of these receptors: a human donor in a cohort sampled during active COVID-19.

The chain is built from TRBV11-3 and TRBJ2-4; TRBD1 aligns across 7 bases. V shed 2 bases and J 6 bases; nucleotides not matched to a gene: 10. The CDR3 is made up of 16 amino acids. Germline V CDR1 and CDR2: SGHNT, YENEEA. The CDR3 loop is CASSLRGTAASNIQYF. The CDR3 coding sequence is TGTGCCAGCAGCTTAAGGGGGACAGCAGCCTCAAACATTCAGTACTTC. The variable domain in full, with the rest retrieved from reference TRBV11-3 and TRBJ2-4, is EAGVVQSPRYKIIEKKQPVAFWCNPISGHNTLYWYLQNLGQGPELLIRYENEEAVDDSQLPKDRFSAERLKGVDSTLKIQPAELGDSAVYLCASSLRGTAASNIQYFGAGTRLSVL.

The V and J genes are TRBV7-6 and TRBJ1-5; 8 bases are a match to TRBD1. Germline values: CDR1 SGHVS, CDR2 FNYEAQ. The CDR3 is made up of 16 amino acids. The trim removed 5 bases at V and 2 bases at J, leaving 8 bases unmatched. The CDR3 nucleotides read TGTGCCAGCAGCCCGAGGACAGGGAGCGGCAATCAGCCCCAGCATTTT. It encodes CASSPRTGSGNQPQHF.

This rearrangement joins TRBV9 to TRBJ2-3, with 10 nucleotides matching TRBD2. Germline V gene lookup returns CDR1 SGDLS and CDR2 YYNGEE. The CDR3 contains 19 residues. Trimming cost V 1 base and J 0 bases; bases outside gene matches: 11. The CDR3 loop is CASSVTITSGVTSTDTQYF. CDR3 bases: TGTGCCAGCAGCGTAACTATTACTAGCGGGGTAACTAGCACAGATACGCAGTATTTT.

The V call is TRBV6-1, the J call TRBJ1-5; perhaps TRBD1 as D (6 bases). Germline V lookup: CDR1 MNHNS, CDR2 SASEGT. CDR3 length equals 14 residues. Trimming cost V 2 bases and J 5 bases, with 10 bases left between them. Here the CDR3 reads CASSEQGRDQPQHF. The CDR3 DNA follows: TGTGCCAGCAGTGAACAGGGGAGGGATCAGCCCCAGCATTTT.

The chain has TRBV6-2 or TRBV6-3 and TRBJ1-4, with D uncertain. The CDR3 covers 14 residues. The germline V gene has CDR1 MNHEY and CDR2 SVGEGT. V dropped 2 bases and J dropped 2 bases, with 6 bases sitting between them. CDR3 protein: CASSYIGTNEKLFF. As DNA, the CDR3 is TGTGCCAGCAGTTACATCGGGACTAATGAAAAACTGTTTTTT.

The CDR3 DNA follows: TGTGCCAGCAGCTTGTTAGGCAGGGGGTATGGCTACACCTTC. It specifies CASSLLGRGYGYTF. The chain uses TRBV5-6 and TRBJ1-2; 7 nucleotides align to TRBD1. This CDR3 is 14 amino acids long. Unmatched junction bases numbered 5, after V lost 1 base and J lost 5 bases. Germline V gene data show CDR1 as SGHDT and CDR2 as YYEEEE.

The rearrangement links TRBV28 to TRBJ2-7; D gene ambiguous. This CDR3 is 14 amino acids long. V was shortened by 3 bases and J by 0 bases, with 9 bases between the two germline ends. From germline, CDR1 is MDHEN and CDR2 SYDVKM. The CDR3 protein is CASSLAGNSYEQYF. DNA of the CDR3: TGTGCCAGCAGTTTGGCAGGCAACTCCTACGAGCAGTACTTC.

The CDR3 is CASSEYRQGNQPQHF. CDR3 DNA sequence: TGCGCCAGCAGTGAGTACCGACAGGGCAATCAGCCCCAGCATTTT. The chain has TRBV10-2 and TRBJ1-5; D may be TRBD1 (6 bases). CDR1 and CDR2 from the germline V gene are WSHSY and SAAADI. The V end lost 1 base, the J end lost 2 bases, and 9 bases lay between the germline ends. The CDR3 contains 15 residues.

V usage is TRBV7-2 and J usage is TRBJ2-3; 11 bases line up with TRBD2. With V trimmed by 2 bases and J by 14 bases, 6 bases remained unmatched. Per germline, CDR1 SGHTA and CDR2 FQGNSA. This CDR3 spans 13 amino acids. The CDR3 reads CASSLPTSGGLYF. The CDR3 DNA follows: TGTGCCAGCAGCTTACCAACTAGCGGGGGCCTGTATTTT.

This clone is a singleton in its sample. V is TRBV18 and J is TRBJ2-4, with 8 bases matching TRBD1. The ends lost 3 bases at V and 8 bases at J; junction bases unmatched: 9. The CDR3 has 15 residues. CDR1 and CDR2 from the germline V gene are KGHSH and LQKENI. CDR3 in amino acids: CASSPVRGLDDIQYF. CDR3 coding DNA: TGTGCCAGCTCACCGGTCAGGGGGCTCGATGACATTCAGTACTTC.